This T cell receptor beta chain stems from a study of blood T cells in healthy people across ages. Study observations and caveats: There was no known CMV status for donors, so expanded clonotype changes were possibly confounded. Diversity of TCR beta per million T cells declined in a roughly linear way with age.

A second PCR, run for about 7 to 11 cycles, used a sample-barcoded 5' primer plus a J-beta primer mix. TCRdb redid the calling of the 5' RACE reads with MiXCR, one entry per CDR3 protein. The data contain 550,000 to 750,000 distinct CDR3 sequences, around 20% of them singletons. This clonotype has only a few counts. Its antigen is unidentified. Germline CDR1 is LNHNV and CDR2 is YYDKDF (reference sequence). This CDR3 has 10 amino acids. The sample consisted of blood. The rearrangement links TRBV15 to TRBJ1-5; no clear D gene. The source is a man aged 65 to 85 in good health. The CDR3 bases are TGTGGCCGAAGCAATCAGCCCCAGCATTTT. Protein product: CGRSNQPQHF.